Shown below are 29 T cell receptor beta chains from a single sample sequenced in a study of blood T cell repertoires in COVID-19. Sequencing was performed with immunoSEQ multiplex PCR; in TCRdb, only in-frame clones are kept and a portion is missing. The sample yields roughly 100,000 clones, roughly 76% seen once. The sample comprised peripheral blood. These receptors all stem from a man aged 80 or over with COVID-19, enrolled during active disease.

The chain employs TRBV7-6 and TRBJ2-7; 12 positions agree with TRBD2. This CDR3 spans 17 amino acids. Germline trimming cut 5 bases from V and 5 bases from J; bases unmatched to any gene: 13. The V gene's germline CDR1 is SGHVS and CDR2 FNYEAQ. In nucleotides, the CDR3 is TGTGCCAGCAGCCCCCTAGCGGGGGGGGCCGGGATCGACGAGCAGTACTTC. Its protein is CASSPLAGGAGIDEQYF. Variable domain in full (rest from reference TRBV7-6 and TRBJ2-7): GAGVSQSPRYKVTKRGQDVALRCDPISGHVSLYWYRQALGQGPEFLTYFNYEAQQDKSGLPNDRFSAERPEGSISTLTIQRTEQRDSAMYRCASSPLAGGAGIDEQYFGPGTRLTVT.

The chain uses TRBV5-1 and TRBJ2-3; no clear D. V was trimmed by 1 base and J by 1 base, leaving 7 bases between them. The CDR3 consists of 14 residues. Germline V lookup: CDR1 SGHRS, CDR2 YFSETQ. This CDR3 reads CASSLYTGTDTQYF. As DNA, the CDR3 is TGCGCCAGCAGCTTGTACACAGGCACAGATACGCAGTATTTT.

CDR3 region: CASSVSDDYGYTF. CDR3 coding DNA: TGTGCCAGCAGCGTCAGTGATGACTATGGCTACACCTTC. The genes are TRBV7-9 and TRBJ1-2; no clear D gene. The germline V and J ends were trimmed by 5 bases and 3 bases, with 10 bases remaining between them. Germline CDR1 reads SEHNR; CDR2 reads FQNEAQ (reference sequence). This CDR3 has 13 residues.

This chain links TRBV12-3 or TRBV12-4 with TRBJ1-1; D is ambiguous. The V end was cut by 6 bases, the J end by 5 bases, with 10 bases between. The CDR3 has 12 amino acids. CDR3 sequence (DNA): TGTGCCAGCAGCCTAATAGTAACTGAAGCTTTCTTT. Its translation is CASSLIVTEAFF.

This chain links TRBV14 with TRBJ2-3, with 7 nucleotides matching TRBD1. V lost 3 bases, J lost 0 bases, and 3 bases stayed unmatched. The length of the CDR3 is 15 residues. Germline lookup yields CDR1 SGHDN and CDR2 FVKESK. This CDR3 is CASSHGQDSTDTQYF. In DNA, the CDR3 is TGTGCCAGCAGCCACGGACAGGATAGCACAGATACGCAGTATTTT.

This chain connects TRBV30 to TRBJ1-2; 8 bases line up with TRBD1. The CDR3 runs to 18 residues. Losses at the gene ends were 0 bases for V and 2 bases for J; bases not matched to a gene: 14. The V gene's germline CDR1 is GTSNPN and CDR2 SVGIG (reference sequence). The CDR3 loop reads CAWSVGPRTGMINYGYTF. In DNA form, the CDR3 reads TGTGCCTGGAGTGTGGGACCCCGGACAGGGATGATCAACTATGGCTACACCTTC.

The chain is built from TRBV3-1 (or the pseudogene TRBV3-2) and TRBJ1-4, with D possibly TRBD1 on 5 matching bases. Trimming took 0 bases from V and 6 from J, leaving 17 bases between them. In germline, CDR1 is LGHDT, CDR2 YNNKEL (reference sequence). The CDR3 has 17 amino acids. The CDR3 DNA sequence: TGTGCCAGCAGCCAAGAGGGGGGGATATGGGGTTATGAAAAACTGTTTTTT. This gives the protein CASSQEGGIWGYEKLFF.

This clone was observed a few times. This sequence joins TRBV27 and TRBJ2-2, with TRBD1 as a possible D gene (6 bases). Trimming took 6 bases from V and 6 from J, leaving 14 bases between them. CDR1 and CDR2 from the germline V gene are MNHEY and SMNVEV (reference sequence). The CDR3 runs 14 residues. The CDR3 bases are TGTGCCAGCAGACGGGACAATGGCCCCGGGGAGCTGTTTTTT. Protein product: CASRRDNGPGELFF.

The J gene is TRBJ1-4, the V gene TRBV16; 8 bases line up with TRBD1. V gave up 0 bases and J gave up 5 bases; unmatched junction bases: 2. CDR1 and CDR2 (germline): KGHSY, FQNENV. The CDR3 is made up of 15 amino acids. The CDR3 reads CASSQSRTGNEKLFF. DNA for the CDR3: TGTGCCAGCAGCCAATCCAGGACAGGGAATGAAAAACTGTTTTTT.

The V gene is TRBV27, the J gene TRBJ2-7; 9 bases map to TRBD1. From germline, CDR1 is MNHEY and CDR2 SMNVEV (reference sequence). This CDR3 is built from 16 residues. After removal of 3 bases from V and 3 bases from J, the junction contained 9 bases not matched to a gene. The CDR3 nucleotides are TGTGCCAGCAGTTTTACGTCTGGGACAGGGTTCTACGAGCAGTACTTC. This translates into CASSFTSGTGFYEQYF.

The V and J genes are TRBV4-3 and TRBJ1-2; TRBD1 might be the D (6 bases). The germline CDR1 and CDR2 sequences are LGHNA and YSLEER. The V gene lost 1 base and the J gene lost 3 bases, with 12 bases spanning the gap. The CDR3 totals 15 residues. CDR3 nucleotides: TGCGCCAGCAGCCAAGCGTTACAGGGAGACTATGGCTACACCTTC. This encodes CASSQALQGDYGYTF.

The chain carries TRBV5-1 and TRBJ2-2; TRBD1 aligns across 7 bases. The CDR3 covers 17 residues. The trim removed 0 bases at V and 3 bases at J, leaving 8 bases unmatched. Germline lookup yields CDR1 SGHRS and CDR2 YFSETQ. The CDR3 sequence is CASSLAAGGLYTGELFF. The CDR3 region has the DNA TGCGCCAGCAGCTTGGCTGCAGGGGGTTTATACACCGGGGAGCTGTTTTTT.

This clone came up once. J is TRBJ1-2 and V is TRBV5-1; 7 nucleotides line up with TRBD1. Germline values: CDR1 SGHRS, CDR2 YFSETQ. The length of the CDR3 is 15 residues. The ends lost 4 bases at V and 0 bases at J; junction bases unmatched: 6. The CDR3 region has the DNA TGCGCCAGCAGCAGCCTGACAGGGACTAACTATGGCTACACCTTC. Protein: CASSSLTGTNYGYTF. The full variable domain, completed using reference TRBV5-1 and TRBJ1-2, is KAGVTQTPRYLIKTRGQQVTLSCSPISGHRSVSWYQQTPGQGLQFLFEYFSETQRNKGNFPGRFSGRQFSNSRSEMNVSTLELGDSALYLCASSSLTGTNYGYTFGSGTRLTVV.

This chain links TRBV6-5 with TRBJ2-5; the D gene is possibly TRBD2 (5 bases). This CDR3 is built from 11 residues. V was shortened by 2 bases and J by 7 bases, with 5 bases between the two germline ends. Germline V gives CDR1 MNHEY, CDR2 SVGAGI. Here the CDR3 reads CASSYAGTQYF. CDR3 DNA: TGTGCCAGCAGTTACGCGGGGACCCAGTACTTC.

The chain links TRBV30 to TRBJ2-1, with 8 bases that match TRBD2. With V trimmed by 4 bases and J by 6 bases, 11 bases remained unmatched. CDR1 and CDR2 (germline): GTSNPN, SVGIG (reference sequence). The CDR3 is 15 residues long. The CDR3 loop is CAWMALGLGGNEQFF. CDR3 DNA sequence: TGTGCCTGGATGGCGCTGGGACTAGGGGGCAATGAGCAGTTCTTC.

For the CDR3, the DNA is TGCGCCAGCAGCTGGGGACTAGCGGGGGGCGGGACAGATACGCAGTATTTT. Its translation is CASSWGLAGGGTDTQYF. The chain couples TRBV5-1 to TRBJ2-3; TRBD2 aligns across 15 bases. This CDR3 is 17 amino acids long. Unmatched junction bases numbered 5, after V lost 3 bases and J lost 3 bases. Per germline, CDR1 SGHRS and CDR2 YFSETQ.

The V call is TRBV12-3 or TRBV12-4, the J call TRBJ2-1; 7 bases are a match to TRBD1. This CDR3 contains 13 residues. J gave up 5 bases and V 5 bases, and 3 bases lay outside the gene matches. In nucleotides, the CDR3 is TGTGCCAGCAGTCAGGGGGTAAACAATGAGCAGTTCTTC. Translating gives CASSQGVNNEQFF.

The V and J genes are TRBV6-5 and TRBJ2-3, with D possibly matching TRBD2 (7 bases). The CDR3 runs 12 residues. Trimming stripped 4 bases from V and 9 bases from J, with 11 bases between. The germline gives CDR1 MNHEY, CDR2 SVGAGI. In DNA, the CDR3 is TGTGCCAGCAGTTCTAGGGGGGGCACGCAGTATTTT. Translation: CASSSRGGTQYF.

This clone was picked up a small number of times. This rearrangement joins TRBV4-3 to TRBJ1-5; D may be TRBD1 (5 bases). The ends were cut back, 0 bases at V and 5 bases at J, with 11 bases in the middle. The CDR3 loop spans 15 amino acids. CDR1 is LGHNA, CDR2 YSLEER, per germline. The chain's CDR3 is CASSQDWSGYQPQHF. CDR3 in DNA: TGCGCCAGCAGCCAAGATTGGTCAGGGTATCAGCCCCAGCATTTT.

The rearrangement uses TRBV27 and TRBJ1-2, with D uncertain. V was cut by 6 bases and J by 4 bases, with 12 bases left in between. This CDR3 has 13 amino acids. Germline V lookup: CDR1 MNHEY, CDR2 SMNVEV (reference sequence). The CDR3 is CASSPDYGYGYTF. The CDR3 DNA reads TGTGCCAGCAGCCCCGACTACGGCTATGGCTACACCTTC.

V gene TRBV25-1 combines with J gene TRBJ1-1; 7 bases map to TRBD1. CDR1 is MGHDK and CDR2 is SYGVNS in the germline V gene. The CDR3 is made up of 15 amino acids. Trimming removed 1 base from V and 5 bases from J; junction bases left unmatched: 7. The CDR3 spells CASSESTGVGTEAFF. CDR3 sequence (DNA): TGTGCCAGCAGTGAATCAACAGGGGTCGGGACTGAAGCTTTCTTT. Drawing the rest from reference TRBV25-1 and TRBJ1-1, the complete variable domain is EADIYQTPRYLVIGTGKKITLECSQTMGHDKMYWYQQDPGMELHLIHYSYGVNSTEKGDLSSESTVSRIRTEHFPLTLESARPSHTSQYLCASSESTGVGTEAFFGQGTRLTVV.

Comment on this clone: One end of the junction is discordant with germline, which a read error may explain. The CDR3 nucleotides read TGTGCCACCAGCAGAGGGGCGGGAGATGATGAAAAGCTGTTTTTT. This codes for CATSRGAGDDEKLFF. The rearrangement uses TRBV15 and TRBJ1-4; D call uncertain. Germline CDR1 LNHNV, CDR2 YYDKDF (reference sequence). The CDR3 covers 15 residues.

This clone was recorded a few times. The V call is TRBV24-1, the J call TRBJ2-1; perhaps TRBD2 as D (5 bases). The CDR3 totals 16 residues. Germline values: CDR1 KGHDR, CDR2 SFDVKD. Trimming pared 1 base from V and 6 bases from J, leaving 15 bases between. The CDR3 protein is CATSDLGGSKSNEQFF. CDR3 sequence (DNA): TGTGCCACCAGTGATTTAGGTGGGAGCAAATCCAATGAGCAGTTCTTC.

As DNA, the CDR3 is TGCGCCAGCATTGGGGACAGATCCTACGAGCAGTACTTC. It specifies CASIGDRSYEQYF. The chain recombines TRBV10-2 with TRBJ2-7, with 7 nucleotides matching TRBD1. Per the germline V gene, CDR1 is WSHSY and CDR2 is SAAADI. This CDR3 region has 13 residues. V was pared by 7 bases and J by 1 base, with 4 bases of the junction left unmatched.

The chain couples TRBV19 to TRBJ1-1; D gene unclear. The germline gives CDR1 LNHDA, CDR2 SQIVND (reference sequence). CDR3 size: 14 residues. The V end was cut by 2 bases, the J end by 0 bases, with 7 bases between. The CDR3 region is CASSISGVNTEAFF. The CDR3 bases are TGTGCCAGTAGTATATCTGGAGTGAACACTGAAGCTTTCTTT.

The count of this clone is one. The V call is TRBV28, the J call TRBJ1-1; the D gene is possibly TRBD1 (6 bases). The V gene's germline CDR1 is MDHEN and CDR2 SYDVKM. Trimming shortened V by 5 bases and J by 1 base, and 14 bases separated the two germline ends. The CDR3 is 15 amino acids. The CDR3 loop is CASSAQGLKNTEAFF. CDR3 nucleotides: TGTGCCAGCAGTGCTCAGGGGTTGAAGAACACTGAAGCTTTCTTT.

The sample holds one count of this clone. The chain couples TRBV19 to TRBJ2-7; 7 bases agree with TRBD1. The CDR3 runs to 14 residues. With V trimmed by 6 bases and J by 0 bases, 5 bases remained unmatched. Germline V gene lookup returns CDR1 LNHDA and CDR2 SQIVND (reference sequence). Here the CDR3 DNA reads TGTGCCAGTAGCAGGGACAGCAACTCCTACGAGCAGTACTTC. It codes for CASSRDSNSYEQYF.

The genes are TRBV19 and TRBJ1-2; 7 nucleotides agree with TRBD1. The CDR3 sequence is 18 residues long. Germline values: CDR1 LNHDA, CDR2 SQIVND (reference sequence). V lost 4 bases, J lost 6 bases, and 20 bases stayed unmatched. This CDR3 is CASSNPRFSGTVRDGYTF. The CDR3 DNA is TGTGCCAGTAGTAACCCCAGATTTTCCGGGACAGTGAGGGATGGCTACACCTTC.

This chain connects TRBV7-2 to TRBJ2-2; D might be TRBD2 (6 bases). The CDR3 runs to 16 residues. Germline values: CDR1 SGHTA, CDR2 FQGNSA. Trimming cost V 0 bases and J 4 bases, with 12 bases left between them. CDR3 sequence: CASSLARGFGTGELFF. CDR3 DNA sequence: TGTGCCAGCAGCTTAGCGCGGGGATTTGGCACCGGGGAGCTGTTTTTT.